This T cell receptor (beta chain) was observed in a study of blood T cell repertoires in COVID-19. Assay: immunoSEQ multiplex PCR; the TCRdb copy retains only in-frame clones and omits some. The data contain 110,000 to 150,000 clones, more than 70% of them singletons. V trimming: 4 bases; J trimming: 8 bases; junction bases outside the gene matches: 11. Per the germline V gene, CDR1 is GTSNPN and CDR2 is SVGIG (reference sequence). This CDR3 is built from 14 residues. The receptor comes from a man aged 35 to 55 with acute COVID-19. V gene TRBV30 combines with J gene TRBJ1-2; 9 bases line up with TRBD1. Sequenced material: PBMCs or T cells enriched from blood (not recorded which). The CDR3 loop is CAWTRRDRERGYTF. The CDR3 DNA reads TGTGCCTGGACCCGTAGGGACAGGGAAAGAGGCTACACCTTC.